The TCR beta chain described here comes from a study of blood T cell repertoires in COVID-19. Study at large: PBMCs, B-cell-depleted T cells, or T cells were the source of the cDNA or gDNA that made up the material.

CDR3 size: 16 residues. Germline trimming cut 0 bases from V and 7 bases from J; bases unmatched to any gene: 9. In germline, CDR1 is SGHDN, CDR2 FVKESK. Original data processing: Quantification of nucleated cells was approximated via reference gene primer amplification. Sequenced by immunoSEQ multiplex PCR; TCRdb stores in-frame clones only, minus some. The V and J calls and the clone size are those of that table, but D and trimming were determined from the DNA. The data contain around 60,000 clones, 75% to 85% of them seen just once; the ten biggest clones take up about 15%. This chain links TRBV14 with TRBJ2-1, with TRBD1 matching over 7 bases. The sample consisted of peripheral blood. This TCR was sampled from a man at least 80 years old with acute or convalescent COVID-19. CDR3 region: CASSQDRVQGKNEQFF. CDR3 in DNA: TGTGCCAGCAGCCAAGATCGGGTACAGGGGAAAAATGAGCAGTTCTTC.